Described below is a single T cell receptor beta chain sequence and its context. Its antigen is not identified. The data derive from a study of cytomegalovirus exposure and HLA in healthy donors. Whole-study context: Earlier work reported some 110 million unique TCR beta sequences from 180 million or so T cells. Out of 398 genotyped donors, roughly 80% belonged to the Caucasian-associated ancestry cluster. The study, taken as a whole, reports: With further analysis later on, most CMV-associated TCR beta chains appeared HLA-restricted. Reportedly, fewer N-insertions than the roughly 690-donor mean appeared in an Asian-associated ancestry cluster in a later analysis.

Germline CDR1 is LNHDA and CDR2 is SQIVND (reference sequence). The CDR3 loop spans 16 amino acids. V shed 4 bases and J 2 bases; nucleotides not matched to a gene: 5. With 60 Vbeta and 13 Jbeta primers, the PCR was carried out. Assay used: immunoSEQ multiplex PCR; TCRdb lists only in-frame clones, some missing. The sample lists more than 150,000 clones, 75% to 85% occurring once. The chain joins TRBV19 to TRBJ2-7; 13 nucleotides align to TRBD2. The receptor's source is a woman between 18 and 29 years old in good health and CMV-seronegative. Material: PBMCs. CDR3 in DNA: TGTGCCAGTAGTAGGGGGACTAGCGGGAAACCCTACGAGCAGTACTTC. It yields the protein CASSRGTSGKPYEQYF.